Listed below are T cell receptor beta chains from one sample, sequenced in a study of metastatic and nonmetastatic thyroid tumors. Using MiXCR, TCRdb reanalyzed the PCR reads. The sample holds 64,000 or so clones, 15% to 20% seen once. Sequencing input: blood. The origin of the receptors is a male donor with papillary thyroid cancer or a benign thyroid nodule (not recorded which). Some clones in this sample may be carry-over from other donors' samples. The CDR3 runs from the conserved cysteine through the conserved F or W. D genes are given only for firm matches. Size values are once, few and many counts, or a class for expanded clones, and some rows have none.

V	size	D	J	CDR3	DNA
TRBV27	NA	TRBD1	TRBJ2-2	CASSLLTGTGRFGELFF	TGTGCCAGCAGCCTTCTAACCGGGACAGGCAGATTTGGGGAGCTGTTTTTT
TRBV6-5	few	NA	TRBJ1-2	CACSYSSVRWAKDYGYTF	TGTGCCTGCAGTTACTCGTCCGTTCGGTGGGCAAAAGACTATGGCTACACCTTC
TRBV7-8	many	TRBD2	TRBJ2-5	CASSFPGGQETQYF	TGTGCCAGCAGCTTCCCGGGGGGCCAAGAGACCCAGTACTTC
TRBV9	many	NA	TRBJ1-5	CASSAGSGVYSNQPQHF	TGTGCCAGCAGCGCGGGATCGGGCGTTTATAGCAATCAGCCCCAGCATTTT
TRBV6-1	few	TRBD1	TRBJ1-2	CAGKESQGCNYGYTF	TGTGCCGGCAAAGAGTCACAGGGGTGCAACTATGGCTACACCTTC
TRBV7-3	many	NA	TRBJ2-1	CASGLTNEQFF	TGTGCCAGCGGACTCACCAATGAGCAGTTCTTC
TRBV6-1	many	NA	TRBJ1-6	CASSEFGITAGGSPLHF	TGTGCCAGCAGTGAATTTGGAATCACAGCCGGGGGTTCACCCCTCCACTTT
TRBV4-1	NA	TRBD2	TRBJ2-7	CASSQGTSGRTYEQYF	TGCGCCAGCAGCCAAGGGACTAGCGGGCGGACCTACGAGCAGTACTTC
TRBV12-3/TRBV12-4	many	TRBD1	TRBJ1-1	CASSRQGGSTTEAFF	TGTGCCAGCAGTCGACAGGGGGGAAGCACAACTGAAGCTTTCTTT
TRBV6-2/TRBV6-3	many	TRBD2	TRBJ2-1	CASVGLAGPTGNEQFF	TGTGCCAGCGTGGGACTAGCGGGACCTACCGGTAATGAGCAGTTCTTC
TRBV6-1	many	NA	TRBJ2-1	CASSTRGNEQFF	TGTGCCAGCAGCACTCGGGGCAATGAGCAGTTCTTC
TRBV2	many	TRBD2	TRBJ2-2	CASSEETSGRAGELFF	TGTGCCAGCAGTGAAGAGACTAGCGGGAGAGCCGGGGAGCTGTTTTTT
TRBV28	many	NA	TRBJ1-1	CASRGRANTEAFF	TGTGCCAGCCGTGGACGGGCGAACACTGAAGCTTTCTTT
TRBV3-1	many	NA	TRBJ2-2	CASSQPPSAGELFF	TGTGCCAGCAGCCAACCCCCGTCGGCCGGGGAGCTGTTTTTT
TRBV6-1	many	NA	TRBJ2-5	CASSRRGLQETQYF	TGTGCCAGCAGTCGACGGGGACTTCAAGAGACCCAGTACTTC
TRBV24-1	many	NA	TRBJ2-1	CATSATDSSYNEQFF	TGTGCCACCAGTGCGACAGATAGCTCCTACAATGAGCAGTTCTTC
TRBV7-7	many	TRBD2	TRBJ2-1	CASSLKREGQTSSYNEQFF	TGTGCTAGCAGCTTAAAGCGGGAGGGCCAAACGAGCTCCTACAATGAGCAGTTCTTC
TRBV3-1	many	NA	TRBJ2-1	CASSQEIRPSSYNEQFF	TGTGCCAGCAGCCAAGAAATCAGACCGAGCTCCTACAATGAGCAGTTCTTC
TRBV18	many	NA	TRBJ2-1	CASSANEQFF	TGTGCCAGCTCAGCCAATGAGCAGTTCTTC
TRBV6-5	many	NA	TRBJ1-6	CASSYPEGGRRIASPLHF	TGTGCCAGCAGTTACCCTGAGGGGGGGCGAAGAATCGCGTCACCCCTCCACTTT
TRBV5-1	many	NA	TRBJ1-2	CASSADSYGYTF	TGCGCCAGCAGCGCGGACAGCTATGGCTACACCTTC
TRBV2	NA	NA	TRBJ2-5	CASTKGEAVGETQYF	TGTGCCAGCACCAAAGGGGAGGCGGTGGGGGAGACCCAGTACTTC
TRBV19	many	NA	TRBJ1-1	CASSIGSAGLTEAFF	TGTGCCAGTAGTATAGGTTCAGCAGGGCTGACTGAAGCTTTCTTT
TRBV30	many	TRBD1	TRBJ1-4	CAWGQGSEKLFF	TGTGCCTGGGGACAGGGCAGTGAAAAACTGTTTTTT
TRBV11-2	many	TRBD1	TRBJ1-1	CASSPSTGGREAFF	TGTGCCAGCAGCCCATCCACAGGGGGCCGGGAAGCTTTCTTT
TRBV2	many	TRBD1	TRBJ1-5	CASTERTGWSQPQHF	TGTGCCAGCACCGAACGGACAGGGTGGAGTCAGCCCCAGCATTTT
TRBV11-3	many	NA	TRBJ2-5	CASSPGQGREETQYF	TGTGCCAGCAGCCCAGGCCAGGGGAGGGAAGAGACCCAGTACTTC
TRBV18	many	TRBD1	TRBJ2-1	CASSGQGGVSYNEQFF	TGTGCCAGCTCGGGACAGGGGGGGGTCTCCTACAATGAGCAGTTCTTC
TRBV13	many	TRBD2	TRBJ2-2	CASTHGPSWPTREAGLGELFF	TGTGCCAGCACGCATGGCCCGAGTTGGCCTACGCGGGAGGCCGGCCTCGGGGAGCTGTTTTTT
TRBV20-1	NA	NA	TRBJ2-1	CSARDTSPNEQFF	TGCAGTGCTAGAGATACCAGCCCCAATGAGCAGTTCTTC
TRBV12-3/TRBV12-4	many	TRBD1	TRBJ2-1	CASIPGQGYNEQFF	TGTGCCAGCATACCGGGACAGGGTTACAATGAGCAGTTCTTC
TRBV6-1	many	NA	TRBJ2-2	CATATLARTGELFF	TGTGCCACCGCGACCCTAGCGCGCACCGGGGAGCTGTTTTTT
TRBV5-1	many	TRBD1	TRBJ1-2	CASSFGTGGGYGYTF	TGCGCCAGCAGCTTCGGGACAGGGGGAGGCTATGGCTACACCTTC
TRBV9	NA	TRBD2	TRBJ2-7	CASSVTGGSYEQYF	TGTGCCAGCAGCGTTACGGGGGGCTCCTACGAGCAGTACTTC
TRBV12-3/TRBV12-4	NA	NA	TRBJ2-7	CASSLTANMDGEQYF	TGTGCCAGCAGTTTAACGGCCAACATGGACGGCGAGCAGTACTTC
TRBV5-4	many	NA	TRBJ1-1	CASSFEIRTGVNTEAFF	TGTGCCAGCAGTTTCGAAATAAGAACGGGAGTGAACACTGAAGCTTTCTTT
TRBV7-6	many	NA	TRBJ2-6	CASSLRHSGANVLTF	TGTGCCAGCAGCCTACGACACTCTGGGGCCAACGTCCTGACTTTC
TRBV6-1	few	TRBD1	TRBJ1-2	CASRSPQTGIGGYTF	TGTGCCAGCAGATCCCCCCAGACAGGGATCGGTGGCTACACCTTC
TRBV5-1	NA	TRBD1	TRBJ2-1	CASSQGQGISYNEQFF	TGCGCCAGCAGCCAGGGACAGGGAATTTCCTACAATGAGCAGTTCTTC
TRBV20-1	NA	NA	TRBJ2-6	CSARGGRGLSGANVLTF	TGCAGTGCTAGAGGTGGCAGGGGTCTGTCTGGGGCCAACGTCCTGACTTTC
TRBV19	few	NA	TRBJ2-7	CASSGRAGYYEQYF	TGTGCCAGTAGTGGTCGGGCAGGGTATTACGAGCAGTACTTC
TRBV6-4	NA	NA	TRBJ1-6	CASSDSLENSPLHF	TGTGCCAGCAGTGACTCGCTGGAGAATTCACCCCTCCACTTT
TRBV14	NA	TRBD2	TRBJ2-1	CASSQGLAGGRDQFF	TGTGCCAGCAGCCAAGGCCTAGCGGGGGGGCGCGATCAGTTCTTC
TRBV20-1	many	NA	TRBJ2-2	CSANGGGTHKTNTGELFF	TGCAGTGCTAATGGGGGCGGAACCCATAAAACGAACACCGGGGAGCTGTTTTTT
TRBV7-2	NA	NA	TRBJ2-3	CASSLAGLSDTQYF	TGTGCCAGCAGCTTAGCAGGACTCTCAGATACGCAGTATTTT
TRBV5-1	many	NA	TRBJ2-2	CASSLDRLAGELFF	TGCGCCAGCAGCTTGGACAGATTGGCCGGGGAGCTGTTTTTT
TRBV4-3	many	NA	TRBJ2-5	CASSQDRSGETQYF	TGCGCCAGCAGCCAAGATCGCTCGGGGGAGACCCAGTACTTC
TRBV27	many	NA	TRBJ2-6	CASSLSGANVLTF	TGTGCCAGCAGCCTCTCTGGGGCCAACGTCCTGACTTTC
TRBV12-3/TRBV12-4	many	TRBD1	TRBJ2-7	CASSWTGDLYEQYF	TGTGCCAGCAGTTGGACAGGGGACCTCTACGAGCAGTACTTC
TRBV6-1	few	NA	TRBJ2-7	CASRRDSVGEHYF	TGTGCCAGCAGACGGGACTCCGTCGGCGAGCACTACTTC
TRBV28	many	NA	TRBJ2-3	CASSLVPTVDTQYF	TGTGCCAGCAGTTTAGTACCCACCGTGGATACGCAGTATTTT
TRBV6-1	few	TRBD1	TRBJ1-6	CASSDSGQVASYNSPLHF	TGTGCCAGCAGTGATTCTGGACAGGTCGCCTCCTATAATTCACCCCTCCACTTT
TRBV10-3	many	NA	TRBJ2-5	CAISPGGESGRDIQETQYF	TGTGCCATCAGCCCCGGCGGCGAGAGCGGCAGGGACATCCAAGAGACCCAGTACTTC
TRBV2	NA	TRBD2	TRBJ2-5	CASKLRETRKETQYF	TGTGCCAGCAAGTTGCGGGAGACAAGGAAGGAGACCCAGTACTTC